This TCR beta chain was sequenced during a study of regulatory T cells in long-lasting Graves disease. Germline-derived CDR1 and CDR2 are KGHDR and SFDVKD. V was clipped by 12 bases and J by 3 bases, with 10 bases between them. The CDR3 is made up of 11 amino acids. This clonotype appeared many times. CDR3-region Arm-PCR and iRepertoire HTBI primers produced the TCR beta libraries. Each CDR3 protein is one row after TCRdb ran MiXCR on the multiplex PCR reads. The profile shows approximately 440,000 distinct CDR3 sequences, 15% to 20% of them singletons. Time point indicated: newly diagnosed GD, antithyroid drugs for less than 3 months. Researchers made the TCR library from RNA that was extracted from PBMCs. The data were also submitted as part of a second study, on T cells in Graves' hyperthyroidism and ophthalmopathy.

This chain uses TRBV24-1 with TRBJ1-2, with a weak D call TRBD1 (5 bases). The sequences come from peripheral blood mononuclear cells (PBMCs), collected at new diagnosis, from a patient treated with antithyroid drugs. The receptor comes from a man aged 40-55 years with Graves disease. The CDR3 spells CAAQGDYGYTF. The CDR3 nucleotides are TGTGCCGCTCAGGGTGACTATGGCTACACCTTC.